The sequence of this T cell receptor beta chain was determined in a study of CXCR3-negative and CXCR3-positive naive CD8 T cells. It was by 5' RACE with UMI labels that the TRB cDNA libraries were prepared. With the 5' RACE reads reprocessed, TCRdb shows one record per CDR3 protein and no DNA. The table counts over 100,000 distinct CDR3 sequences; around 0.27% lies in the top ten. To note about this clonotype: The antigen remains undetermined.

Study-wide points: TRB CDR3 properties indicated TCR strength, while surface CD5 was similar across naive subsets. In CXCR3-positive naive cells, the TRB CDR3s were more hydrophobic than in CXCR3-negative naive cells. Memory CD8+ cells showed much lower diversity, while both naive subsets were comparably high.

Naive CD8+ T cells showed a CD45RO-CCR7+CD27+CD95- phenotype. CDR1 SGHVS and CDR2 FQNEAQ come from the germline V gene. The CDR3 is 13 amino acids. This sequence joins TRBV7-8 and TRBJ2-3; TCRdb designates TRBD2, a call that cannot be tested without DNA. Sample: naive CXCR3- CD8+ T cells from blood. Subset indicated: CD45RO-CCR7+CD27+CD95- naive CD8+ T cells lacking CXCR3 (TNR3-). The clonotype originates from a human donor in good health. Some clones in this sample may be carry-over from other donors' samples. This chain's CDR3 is CASRSGGTDTQYF. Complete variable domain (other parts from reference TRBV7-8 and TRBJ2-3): GAGVSQSPRYKVAKRGQDVALRCDPISGHVSLFWYQQALGQGPEFLTYFQNEAQLDKSGLPSDRFFAERPEGSVSTLKIQRTQQEDSAVYLCASRSGGTDTQYFGPGTRLTVL.